Presented here are 23 T cell receptor beta chains from one specimen sequenced in a study of OX40 agonist ivuxolimab in advanced cancers. Sequencing used immunoSEQ multiplex PCR; TCRdb keeps in-frame clones, though not all of them. Among roughly 40,000 clones listed, 87% were seen once. This material consisted of CD4+ or CD8+ T cells sorted from blood, taken in a trial of the OX40 agonist ivuxolimab. The receptors stem from an adult with an advanced solid tumor such as melanoma, head and neck, liver or kidney cancer.

The J gene is TRBJ1-2, the V gene TRBV7-2, with D perhaps TRBD1 (5 bases). With 0 bases removed from V and 2 bases from J, the gap between germline ends came to 10 bases. The length of the CDR3 is 15 residues. Germline V gives CDR1 SGHTA, CDR2 FQGNSA. The CDR3 region is CASSLASRENYGYTF. The CDR3 nucleotides are TGTGCCAGCAGCTTAGCTAGCAGGGAGAACTATGGCTACACCTTC. The full variable domain, with the rest looked up from reference TRBV7-2 and TRBJ1-2, is GAGVSQSPSNKVTEKGKDVELRCDPISGHTALYWYRQSLGQGLEFLIYFQGNSAPDKSGLPSDRFSAERTGGSVSTLTIQRTQQEDSAVYLCASSLASRENYGYTFGSGTRLTVV.

The V gene is TRBV10-2, the J gene TRBJ2-2; D possibly corresponds to TRBD1 (6 bases). V dropped 5 bases and J dropped 5 bases, with 9 bases sitting between them. Germline lookup yields CDR1 WSHSY and CDR2 SAAADI. The CDR3 is made up of 13 amino acids. The CDR3 DNA reads as TGCGCCAGCAGTAGGGGGATGACCGGGGAGCTGTTTTTT. Translation gives CASSRGMTGELFF.

The sample holds one count of this clone. The J gene is TRBJ2-7, the V gene TRBV30, with D perhaps TRBD1 (6 bases). Germline values: CDR1 GTSNPN, CDR2 SVGIG (reference sequence). Trimming removed 3 bases at V and 7 bases at J, with 19 bases between. The CDR3 consists of 14 residues. The CDR3 spells CAWSALGGGDEQYF. Written as DNA, the CDR3 is TGTGCCTGGAGCGCCCTTGGGGGCGGCGATGAGCAGTACTTC.

This clone was seen a few times. The chain recombines TRBV27 with TRBJ2-7; D remains unclear. V shed 6 bases and J shed 0 bases, with 18 bases lying between them. The CDR3 runs 16 residues. Looked up from germline, CDR1 is MNHEY and CDR2 is SMNVEV (reference sequence). CDR3 sequence: CASSPWAGYSSYEQYF. CDR3 coding DNA: TGTGCCAGCAGCCCCTGGGCCGGGTATAGCTCCTACGAGCAGTACTTC.

J is TRBJ2-1 and V is TRBV10-2; the match to TRBD2 covers 7 bases. The CDR3 is 13 amino acids. J lost 6 bases, V lost 3 bases, and 2 bases had no gene match. Germline CDR1 reads WSHSY; CDR2 reads SAAADI. Written as DNA, the CDR3 is TGCGCCAGCAGTGAAGGGAGGGCCAATGAGCAGTTCTTC. It is translated as CASSEGRANEQFF.

This chain links TRBV15 with TRBJ2-2; no firm D call. Germline CDR1 and CDR2: LNHNV and YYDKDF (reference sequence). This CDR3 has 13 residues. Trimming shortened V by 5 bases and J by 2 bases, and 6 bases separated the two germline ends. CDR3 sequence (DNA): TGTGCCACCAGCCTTGGCAACACCGGGGAGCTGTTTTTT. It codes for CATSLGNTGELFF.

The chain has TRBV11-2 and TRBJ2-1, with D perhaps assigned TRBD1 or TRBD2 (6 bases each). Trimming left V 2 bases short and J 4 bases short, with 12 bases between. This CDR3 is 15 amino acids long. Germline CDR1 and CDR2: SGHAT and FQNNGV. This chain's CDR3 is CASSLMWGAYNEQFF. The CDR3 bases are TGTGCCAGCAGCTTAATGTGGGGGGCTTACAATGAGCAGTTCTTC.

This clone appeared a single time. The rearrangement joins TRBV5-8 to TRBJ2-1; the D is unclear. The V gene lost 6 bases and the J gene lost 7 bases, with 8 bases spanning the gap. The length of the CDR3 is 11 residues. Per the germline V gene, CDR1 is SGHTS and CDR2 is YDEGEE. The CDR3 sequence is CASTLGNEQFF. CDR3 bases: TGTGCCAGCACATTGGGAAATGAGCAGTTCTTC.

This chain joins TRBV10-2 and TRBJ1-2; D perhaps matches TRBD1 (6 bases). In germline, CDR1 is WSHSY, CDR2 SAAADI. Trimming stripped 9 bases from V and 3 bases from J, with 23 bases between. The CDR3 length is 16 residues. Written as DNA, the CDR3 is TGCGCCAGTTCCCCTTCAGGGGCCGGGGGTGACTATGGCTACACCTTC. It yields the protein CASSPSGAGGDYGYTF.

This clone is a singleton in its sample. V is TRBV6-5 and J is TRBJ2-7; tentatively, D is TRBD2 (6 bases). The CDR3 sequence is 13 residues long. CDR1 and CDR2 from the germline V gene are MNHEY and SVGAGI. V lost 6 bases and J 2 bases, leaving 11 bases between the germline ends. The CDR3 spells CASRRDVAYEQYF. As DNA, the CDR3 is TGTGCCAGCAGGCGGGACGTCGCCTACGAGCAGTACTTC.

The chain recombines TRBV6-1 with TRBJ1-5; no clear D gene. This CDR3 is 16 amino acids long. The germline V gene encodes CDR1 MNHNS and CDR2 SASEGT. V gave up 0 bases and J gave up 0 bases, with 9 bases separating them. CDR3 bases: TGTGCCAGCAGTGAAGCGCAACTGGGTAGCAATCAGCCCCAGCATTTT. Its protein product is CASSEAQLGSNQPQHF.

A few counts support this clone. V gene TRBV5-1 combines with J gene TRBJ1-1; D unclear. This CDR3 is 13 amino acids long. V lost 1 base and J lost 3, with 7 bases in between. Germline V gives CDR1 SGHRS, CDR2 YFSETQ. CDR3 loop: CASSLWADTEAFF. CDR3 sequence (DNA): TGCGCCAGCAGCTTGTGGGCGGACACTGAAGCTTTCTTT.

The chain carries TRBV7-6 and TRBJ1-2, with 10 bases matching TRBD1. V gave up 1 base and J gave up 0 bases; unmatched junction bases: 8. The CDR3 length is 18 residues. Germline V gene data show CDR1 as SGHVS and CDR2 as FNYEAQ. This CDR3 reads CASSLGRDRGPANYGYTF. CDR3 DNA: TGTGCCAGCAGCTTAGGCCGGGACAGGGGTCCCGCTAACTATGGCTACACCTTC.

The chain is built from TRBV9 and TRBJ2-6; D may correspond to TRBD1 or TRBD2 (5 bases each). Germline CDR1 and CDR2: SGDLS and YYNGEE. Trimming shortened V by 0 bases and J by 0 bases, and 10 bases separated the two germline ends. This CDR3 is built from 17 residues. The CDR3 sequence: CASSVAGPRSGANVLTF. DNA for the CDR3: TGTGCCAGCAGCGTAGCGGGACCCCGCTCTGGGGCCAACGTCCTGACTTTC.

The V gene is TRBV27, the J gene TRBJ2-3, with D uncertain. Germline CDR1 and CDR2: MNHEY and SMNVEV (reference sequence). Trimming took off 2 bases at V and 0 bases at J, with 9 bases between the two ends. The CDR3 extends over 15 amino acids. The CDR3 region has the DNA TGTGCCAGCAGTTTAGGCGGACCAAGCACAGATACGCAGTATTTT. Its protein is CASSLGGPSTDTQYF.

V is TRBV5-6 and J is TRBJ1-4, with D possibly being TRBD1 (6 bases). The CDR3 length is 14 residues. The V gene lost 7 bases and the J gene lost 6 bases, with 16 bases spanning the gap. Germline V gives CDR1 SGHDT, CDR2 YYEEEE. In DNA form, the CDR3 reads TGTGCCAGCGCCCTGGGGGGGCAGGATGAAAAACTGTTTTTT. It translates to CASALGGQDEKLFF.

This sequence joins TRBV11-3 and TRBJ2-7; TRBD1 agrees at 10 bases. CDR1 and CDR2 (germline): SGHNT, YENEEA. The V gene end was trimmed by 2 bases and the J gene end by 2 bases; junction bases not matched to a gene: 3. This CDR3 is 15 amino acids long. The CDR3 spells CASSLRTGGTYEQYF. CDR3 sequence (DNA): TGTGCCAGCAGCTTACGGACAGGGGGAACCTACGAGCAGTACTTC.

This clone was picked up one time. The chain links TRBV5-1 to TRBJ1-1; D remains ambiguous. This CDR3 is 15 amino acids long. V gave up 0 bases and J gave up 1 base, with 10 bases separating them. Germline CDR1 is SGHRS and CDR2 is YFSETQ. The CDR3 DNA is TGCGCCAGCAGCTTGGGAAGGTTACAGAACACTGAAGCTTTCTTT. Translating gives CASSLGRLQNTEAFF.

The J gene is TRBJ2-1, the V gene TRBV6-5; unclear D gene. Trimming cost V 4 bases and J 0 bases, with 10 bases left between them. This CDR3 spans 15 amino acids. Germline V gene data show CDR1 as MNHEY and CDR2 as SVGAGI. CDR3 coding DNA: TGTGCCAGCAGTTTTACAGATAGCTCCTACAATGAGCAGTTCTTC. It yields the protein CASSFTDSSYNEQFF.

Notes on this clone: The same CDR3 also results from other DNA sequences found in this sample. J is TRBJ2-1 and V is TRBV27; unclear D gene. V was trimmed by 2 bases and J by 7 bases, leaving 9 bases between them. CDR3 length: 13 residues. Germline CDR1 is MNHEY and CDR2 is SMNVEV (reference sequence). The CDR3 DNA is TGTGCCAGCAGTTTAGGGCGTGGGAATGAGCAGTTCTTC. It specifies CASSLGRGNEQFF.

The rearrangement joins TRBV7-2 to TRBJ2-7; D gene uncertain. The CDR3 is 11 amino acids. Germline V lookup: CDR1 SGHTA, CDR2 FQGNSA. The V gene lost 1 base and the J gene lost 3 bases, with 1 base spanning the gap. The CDR3 reads CASSLDYEQYF. Here the CDR3 DNA reads TGTGCCAGCAGCTTAGACTACGAGCAGTACTTC. The full variable domain, rest sourced from reference TRBV7-2 and TRBJ2-7, is GAGVSQSPSNKVTEKGKDVELRCDPISGHTALYWYRQSLGQGLEFLIYFQGNSAPDKSGLPSDRFSAERTGGSVSTLTIQRTQQEDSAVYLCASSLDYEQYFGPGTRLTVT.

This chain links TRBV5-1 with TRBJ1-4; 7 positions match TRBD1. The CDR3 runs 17 residues. The J segment lost 3 bases and the V segment lost 0 bases, leaving 8 bases of the junction unmatched. Germline loops: CDR1 SGHRS, CDR2 YFSETQ. Here the CDR3 DNA reads TGCGCCAGCAGCTTGGCACAGGGGTTCGCGGCTAATGAAAAACTGTTTTTT. Encoded protein: CASSLAQGFAANEKLFF.

This chain links TRBV7-3 with TRBJ1-1; D unclear. Germline V CDR1 and CDR2: SGHTA, FQGTGA. Trimming removed 1 base at V and 1 base at J, with 10 bases between. The CDR3 sequence is 15 residues long. In nucleotides, the CDR3 is TGTGCCAGCAGCTTAAGCGGCAGCGCGAACACTGAAGCTTTCTTT. Translated, it gives CASSLSGSANTEAFF.